The 19 T cell receptor beta chains reported below all come from one sample, sequenced in a study of cytomegalovirus exposure and HLA in healthy donors. Method: immunoSEQ multiplex PCR; TCRdb's copy keeps in-frame clones and lacks some. The data contain 97,000 or so clones, roughly 94% of them singletons. Sequencing was carried out using PBMCs. These receptors all come from a woman between 18 and 29 years old in good health and CMV-seronegative.

This rearrangement joins TRBV27 to TRBJ1-1; D gene unclear. V was cut by 3 bases and J by 3 bases, with 14 bases left in between. CDR1 is MNHEY and CDR2 is SMNVEV in the germline V gene (reference sequence). CDR3 size: 15 residues. The DNA of the CDR3 is TGTGCCAGCAGTTTTATCGGGGTGAGGGACACTGAAGCTTTCTTT. Translated: CASSFIGVRDTEAFF.

This sequence joins TRBV9 and TRBJ2-3; 10 positions match TRBD1. Germline lookup yields CDR1 SGDLS and CDR2 YYNGEE. This CDR3 has 15 amino acids. V shed 3 bases, J shed 5 bases, and the junction held 6 bases outside the gene matches. The CDR3 loop reads CASSAGDRGGDTQYF. The CDR3 DNA reads as TGTGCCAGCAGCGCCGGGGACAGGGGAGGAGATACGCAGTATTTT.

The rearrangement uses TRBV4-2 and TRBJ2-5; 7 positions agree with TRBD2. The CDR3 is 14 amino acids. Per the germline V gene, CDR1 is LGHNA and CDR2 is YNFKEQ. J was trimmed by 4 bases and V by 4 bases; bases with no gene match: 6. This CDR3 is CASSPRLAGETQYF. CDR3 coding DNA: TGTGCCAGCAGCCCCCGACTAGCTGGAGAGACCCAGTACTTC.

The V call is TRBV5-4, the J call TRBJ1-2, with D possibly matching TRBD1 (6 bases). Germline CDR1 and CDR2: SGHNT and YYREEE (reference sequence). Trimming took off 1 base at V and 6 bases at J, with 10 bases between the two ends. This CDR3 has 13 amino acids. CDR3 in DNA: TGTGCCAGCAGCTTGCCAGGGGCTGATGGCTACACCTTC. This translates into CASSLPGADGYTF.

Note on this clone: Germline is not matched at one junction end, which may reflect a read error. CDR3 loop: CASRTGTAVF. The CDR3 DNA is TGTGCCAGCAGGACCGGGACAGCGGTTTTC. The chain joins TRBV2 to TRBJ1-2; 7 bases line up with TRBD1. The germline CDR1 and CDR2 sequences are SNHLY and FYNNEI. The CDR3 loop spans 10 amino acids.

This clone was picked up a small number of times. The genes are TRBV27 and TRBJ1-2, with D hard to call. Germline V gene sequence: CDR1 MNHEY, CDR2 SMNVEV (reference sequence). V lost 6 bases and J lost 5, with 16 bases in between. This CDR3 spans 14 amino acids. CDR3: CASSLSVVKYGYTF. The CDR3 DNA is TGTGCCAGCAGCCTGTCAGTTGTTAAGTATGGCTACACCTTC.

The chain uses TRBV11-2 and TRBJ1-6; 7 bases line up with TRBD1. Germline loops: CDR1 SGHAT, CDR2 FQNNGV. The V gene end was trimmed by 5 bases and the J gene end by 3 bases; junction bases not matched to a gene: 4. The CDR3 has 15 amino acids. For the CDR3, the DNA is TGTGCCAGCAGCCCCGGACAGGTCTATAATTCACCCCTCCACTTT. It codes for CASSPGQVYNSPLHF. Full variable domain (rest looked up from reference TRBV11-2 and TRBJ1-6): EAGVAQSPRYKIIEKRQSVAFWCNPISGHATLYWYQQILGQGPKLLIQFQNNGVVDDSQLPKDRFSAERLKGVDSTLKIQPAKLEDSAVYLCASSPGQVYNSPLHFGNGTRLTVT.

This rearrangement joins TRBV11-2 to TRBJ2-7; 10 bases align to TRBD1. Germline values: CDR1 SGHAT, CDR2 FQNNGV. This CDR3 has 14 amino acids. J lost 4 bases, V lost 5 bases, and 5 bases had no gene match. The CDR3: CASSRPGQGYEQYF. CDR3 bases: TGTGCCAGCAGCCGTCCGGGACAGGGGTACGAGCAGTACTTC.

The rearrangement uses TRBV29-1 and TRBJ2-7; D might be TRBD1 (5 bases). Germline lookup yields CDR1 SQVTM and CDR2 ANQGSEA. Trimming took 5 bases from V and 5 from J, leaving 16 bases between them. CDR3 length: 13 residues. CDR3 protein: CSVRGPLDNEQYF. The CDR3 coding sequence is TGCAGCGTTAGGGGCCCCCTGGACAACGAGCAGTACTTC.

V gene TRBV7-2 combines with J gene TRBJ1-2, with D possibly TRBD1 on 6 matching bases. CDR1 and CDR2 from the germline V gene are SGHTA and FQGNSA. The CDR3 length is 14 residues. V lost 8 bases and J lost 4, with 17 bases in between. CDR3 in amino acids: CASAQVSGAYGYTF. The CDR3 DNA reads as TGTGCCAGCGCCCAGGTGTCAGGGGCCTATGGCTACACCTTC.

This chain uses TRBV27 with TRBJ2-1, with 8 bases matching TRBD1. Trimming at V came to 5 bases and at J to 1 base, leaving 4 bases not matched to a gene. CDR1 and CDR2 (germline): MNHEY, SMNVEV (reference sequence). The CDR3 extends over 15 amino acids. DNA of the CDR3: TGTGCCAGCAGTAATACAGGGGGGTCCTACAATGAGCAGTTCTTC. This codes for CASSNTGGSYNEQFF.

V usage is TRBV7-6 and J usage is TRBJ2-1, with 8 bases matching TRBD2. This CDR3 has 15 residues. Germline-derived CDR1 and CDR2 are SGHVS and FNYEAQ. Unmatched junction bases numbered 7, after V lost 2 bases and J lost 7 bases. The CDR3 sequence is CASSLWSGSANEQFF. CDR3 DNA sequence: TGTGCCAGCAGCTTATGGAGCGGGAGCGCGAATGAGCAGTTCTTC.

V and J are TRBV27 and TRBJ2-5; a possible D gene is TRBD2 (6 bases). Germline-derived CDR1 and CDR2 are MNHEY and SMNVEV (reference sequence). V lost 5 bases and J lost 4, with 14 bases in between. The CDR3 is 14 amino acids. The CDR3 reads CASSVRRERETQYF. CDR3 sequence (DNA): TGTGCCAGCAGTGTAAGGAGGGAGCGAGAGACCCAGTACTTC.

The chain recombines TRBV18 with TRBJ2-5, with 9 nucleotides matching TRBD2. CDR1 and CDR2 from the germline V gene are KGHSH and LQKENI. There are 15 residues in the CDR3. V trimming: 4 bases; J trimming: 2 bases; junction bases outside the gene matches: 5. The CDR3 sequence: CASSLGTSPQETQYF. The CDR3 region has the DNA TGTGCCAGCTCACTGGGGACTAGCCCTCAAGAGACCCAGTACTTC. Using reference TRBV18 and TRBJ2-5 for the parts outside the CDR3, the full variable domain is NAGVMQNPRHLVRRRGQEARLRCSPMKGHSHVYWYRQLPEEGLKFMVYLQKENIIDESGMPKERFSAEFPKEGPSILRIQQVVRGDSAAYFCASSLGTSPQETQYFGPGTRLLVL.

In nucleotides, the CDR3 is TGTGCCAGTAGTATTGCCTACTCCTACAATGAGCAGTTCTTC. Protein sequence: CASSIAYSYNEQFF. J is TRBJ2-1 and V is TRBV19; the D is unclear. Germline V gives CDR1 LNHDA, CDR2 SQIVND (reference sequence). The CDR3 has 14 residues. V was cut by 3 bases and J by 0 bases, with 6 bases left in between.

The J gene is TRBJ2-5, the V gene TRBV21-1; no check of the table's D call, TRBD2, against the DNA was made. TRBV21-1 is recorded as a pseudogene. The CDR3 loop spans 14 amino acids. The CDR3 loop reads CASKRDAREETQYF. The DNA for the CDR3 is TGTGCCAGCAAGCGGGACGCGCGCGAGGAGACCCAGTACTTC.

This chain links TRBV4-1 with TRBJ1-5; D is perhaps TRBD1 (6 bases). The CDR3 extends over 16 amino acids. Trimming pared 1 base from V and 5 bases from J, leaving 15 bases between. Germline CDR1 and CDR2: MGHRA and YSYEKL. This chain's CDR3 is CASSQVLVRGDQPQHF. The CDR3 DNA sequence: TGCGCCAGCAGCCAAGTATTGGTCAGGGGTGATCAGCCCCAGCATTTT.

The chain combines TRBV6-5 with TRBJ1-1; D might be TRBD1 (5 bases). Germline values: CDR1 MNHEY, CDR2 SVGAGI. CDR3 size: 13 residues. V was pared by 5 bases and J by 2 bases, with 9 bases between. The CDR3 reads CASSIQGNTEAFF. The CDR3 DNA sequence: TGTGCCAGCAGTATCCAGGGTAACACTGAAGCTTTCTTT.

The CDR3 here is CASSLSDRGAQETQYF. DNA for the CDR3: TGTGCCAGCAGCTTGAGTGACAGGGGTGCCCAGGAGACCCAGTACTTC. The V call is TRBV5-6, the J call TRBJ2-5; 8 bases line up with TRBD1. Germline V lookup: CDR1 SGHDT, CDR2 YYEEEE. The CDR3 totals 16 residues. Losses at the gene ends were 1 base for V and 5 bases for J; bases not matched to a gene: 10.